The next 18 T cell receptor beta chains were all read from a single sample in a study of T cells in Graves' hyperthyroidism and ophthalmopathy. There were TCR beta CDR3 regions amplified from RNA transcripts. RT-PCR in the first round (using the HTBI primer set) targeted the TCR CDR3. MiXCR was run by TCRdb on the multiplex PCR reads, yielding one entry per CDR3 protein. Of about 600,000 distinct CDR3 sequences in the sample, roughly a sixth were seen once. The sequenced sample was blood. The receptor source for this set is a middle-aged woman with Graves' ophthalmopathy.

The DNA of the CDR3 is TGTGCCTGGAGTGTAACGGGTAATCAGCCCCAGCATTTT. It is translated as CAWSVTGNQPQHF. V usage is TRBV30 and J usage is TRBJ1-5; D gene uncertain. The CDR3 length is 13 residues. Trimming shortened V by 0 bases and J by 4 bases, and 7 bases separated the two germline ends. CDR1 and CDR2 from the germline V gene are GTSNPN and SVGIG (reference sequence).

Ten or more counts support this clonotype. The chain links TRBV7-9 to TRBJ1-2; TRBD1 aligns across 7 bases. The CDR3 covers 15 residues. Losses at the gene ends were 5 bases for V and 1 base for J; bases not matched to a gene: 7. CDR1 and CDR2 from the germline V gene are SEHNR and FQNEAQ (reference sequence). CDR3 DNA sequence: TGTGCCAGCAGCCGGACAGGAGTTAGTAACTATGGCTACACCTTC. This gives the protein CASSRTGVSNYGYTF.

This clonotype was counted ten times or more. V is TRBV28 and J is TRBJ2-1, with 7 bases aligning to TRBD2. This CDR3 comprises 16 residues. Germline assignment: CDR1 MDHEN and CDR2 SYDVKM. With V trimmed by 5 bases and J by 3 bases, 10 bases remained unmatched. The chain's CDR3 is CASSPGEVAGYNEQFF. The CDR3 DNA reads TGTGCCAGCAGTCCCGGGGAGGTAGCGGGCTACAATGAGCAGTTCTTC.

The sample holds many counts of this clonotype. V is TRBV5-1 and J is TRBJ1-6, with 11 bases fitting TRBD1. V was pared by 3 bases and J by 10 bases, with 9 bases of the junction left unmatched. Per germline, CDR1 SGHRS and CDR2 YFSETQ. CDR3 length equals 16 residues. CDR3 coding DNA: TGCGCCAGCAGCTCCGGACAGGGGGCCGGACAATCACCCCTCCACTTT. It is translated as CASSSGQGAGQSPLHF.

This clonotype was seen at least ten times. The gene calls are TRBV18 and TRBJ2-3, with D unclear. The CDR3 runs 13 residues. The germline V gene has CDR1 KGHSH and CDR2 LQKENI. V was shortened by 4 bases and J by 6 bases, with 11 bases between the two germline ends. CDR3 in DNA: TGTGCCAGCTCACACTCCGAAGGGGATACGCAGTATTTT. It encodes CASSHSEGDTQYF.

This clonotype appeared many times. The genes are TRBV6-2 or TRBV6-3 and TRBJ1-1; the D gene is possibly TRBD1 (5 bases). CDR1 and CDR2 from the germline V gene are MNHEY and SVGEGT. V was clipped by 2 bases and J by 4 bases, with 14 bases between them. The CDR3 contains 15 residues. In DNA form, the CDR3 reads TGTGCCAGCAGTTACCCCTGGGGCGCGAGCACTGAAGCTTTCTTT. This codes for CASSYPWGASTEAFF.

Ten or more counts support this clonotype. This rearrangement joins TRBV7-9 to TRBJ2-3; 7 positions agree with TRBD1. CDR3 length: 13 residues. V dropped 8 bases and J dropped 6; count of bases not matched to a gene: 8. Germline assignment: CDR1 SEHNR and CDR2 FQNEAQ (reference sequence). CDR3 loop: CASFGTAGDTQYF. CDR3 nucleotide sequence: TGTGCCAGCTTCGGGACAGCCGGGGATACGCAGTATTTT. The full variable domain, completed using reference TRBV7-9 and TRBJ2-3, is DTGVSQNPRHKITKRGQNVTFRCDPISEHNRLYWYRQTLGQGPEFLTYFQNEAQLEKSRLLSDRFSAERPKGSFSTLEIQRTEQGDSAMYLCASFGTAGDTQYFGPGTRLTVL.

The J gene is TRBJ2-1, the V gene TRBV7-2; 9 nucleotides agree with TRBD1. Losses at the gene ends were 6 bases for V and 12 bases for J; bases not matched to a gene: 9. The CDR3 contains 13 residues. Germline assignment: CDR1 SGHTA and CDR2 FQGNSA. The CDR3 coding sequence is TGTGCCAGCAGTCCGGGACAGGGATTCAGGCAGTTCTTC. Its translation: CASSPGQGFRQFF.

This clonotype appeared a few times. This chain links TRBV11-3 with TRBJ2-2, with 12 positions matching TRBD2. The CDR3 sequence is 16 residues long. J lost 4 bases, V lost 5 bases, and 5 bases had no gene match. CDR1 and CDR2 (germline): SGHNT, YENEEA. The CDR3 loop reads CASSTGLAGSTGELFF. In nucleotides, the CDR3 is TGTGCCAGCAGCACAGGACTAGCGGGAAGCACCGGGGAGCTGTTTTTT. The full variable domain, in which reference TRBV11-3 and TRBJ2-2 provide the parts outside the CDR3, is EAGVVQSPRYKIIEKKQPVAFWCNPISGHNTLYWYLQNLGQGPELLIRYENEEAVDDSQLPKDRFSAERLKGVDSTLKIQPAELGDSAVYLCASSTGLAGSTGELFFGEGSRLTVL.

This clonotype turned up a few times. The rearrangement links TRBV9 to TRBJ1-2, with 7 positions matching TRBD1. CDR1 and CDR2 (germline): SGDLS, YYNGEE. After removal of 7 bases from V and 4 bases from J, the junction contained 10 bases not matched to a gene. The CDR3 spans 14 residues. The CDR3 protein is CASGPGQSFYGYTF. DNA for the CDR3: TGTGCCAGCGGACCGGGACAGAGTTTCTATGGCTACACCTTC.

CDR3 coding DNA: TGTGCCACTCCTTACCCGGGACAGAGTAATTCACCCCTCCACTTT. Its protein is CATPYPGQSNSPLHF. V gene TRBV6-1 combines with J gene TRBJ1-6; 7 bases align to TRBD1. Unmatched junction bases numbered 12, after V lost 10 bases and J lost 6 bases. Germline lookup yields CDR1 MNHNS and CDR2 SASEGT. The CDR3 consists of 15 residues.

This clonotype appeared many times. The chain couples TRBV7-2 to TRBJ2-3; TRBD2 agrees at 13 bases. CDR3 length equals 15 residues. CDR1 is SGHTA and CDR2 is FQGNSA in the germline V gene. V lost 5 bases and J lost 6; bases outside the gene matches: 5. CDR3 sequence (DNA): TGTGCCAGCAGCCCCTGGACTAGCGGGAGTGATACGCAGTATTTT. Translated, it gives CASSPWTSGSDTQYF.

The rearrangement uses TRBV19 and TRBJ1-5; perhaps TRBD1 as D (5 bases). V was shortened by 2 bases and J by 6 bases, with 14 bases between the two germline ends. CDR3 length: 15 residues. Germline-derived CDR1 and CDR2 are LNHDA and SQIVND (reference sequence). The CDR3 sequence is CASSIRGSGVQPQHF. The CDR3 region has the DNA TGTGCCAGTAGTATAAGAGGGTCGGGGGTTCAGCCCCAGCATTTT.

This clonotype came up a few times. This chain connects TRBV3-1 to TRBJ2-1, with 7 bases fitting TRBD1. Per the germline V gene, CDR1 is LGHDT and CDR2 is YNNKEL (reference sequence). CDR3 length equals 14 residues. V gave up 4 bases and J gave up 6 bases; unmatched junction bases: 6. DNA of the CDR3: TGTGCCAGCAGCCTAGTCGACAGGGCCAATGAGCAGTTCTTC. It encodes CASSLVDRANEQFF.

Here the CDR3 reads CASSFTGSGELFF. Here the CDR3 DNA reads TGTGCCAGCAGTTTTACAGGGAGCGGGGAGCTGTTTTTT. V is TRBV12-3 or TRBV12-4 and J is TRBJ2-2; D might be TRBD1 (6 bases). There are 13 residues in the CDR3. Trimming took 3 bases from V and 7 from J, leaving 9 bases between them.

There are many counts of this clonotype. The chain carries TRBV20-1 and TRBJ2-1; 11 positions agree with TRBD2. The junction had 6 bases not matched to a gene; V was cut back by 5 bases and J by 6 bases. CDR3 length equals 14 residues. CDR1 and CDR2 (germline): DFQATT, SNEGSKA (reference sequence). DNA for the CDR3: TGCAGTGCTTTAGCGGGAGGGCCGTCCAATGAGCAGTTCTTC. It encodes CSALAGGPSNEQFF.

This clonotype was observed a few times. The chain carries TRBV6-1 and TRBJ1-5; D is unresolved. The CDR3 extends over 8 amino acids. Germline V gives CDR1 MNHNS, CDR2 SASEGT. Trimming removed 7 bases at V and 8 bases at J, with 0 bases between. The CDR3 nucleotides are TGTGCCAGCAAGCCCCAGCATTTT. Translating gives CASKPQHF.

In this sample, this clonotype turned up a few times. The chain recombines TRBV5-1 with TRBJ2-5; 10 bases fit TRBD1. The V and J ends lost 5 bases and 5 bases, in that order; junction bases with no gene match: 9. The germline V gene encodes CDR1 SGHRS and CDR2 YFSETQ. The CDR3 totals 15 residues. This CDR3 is CASSPGQGFMETQYF. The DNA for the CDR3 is TGCGCCAGCAGTCCGGGACAGGGGTTTATGGAGACCCAGTACTTC.